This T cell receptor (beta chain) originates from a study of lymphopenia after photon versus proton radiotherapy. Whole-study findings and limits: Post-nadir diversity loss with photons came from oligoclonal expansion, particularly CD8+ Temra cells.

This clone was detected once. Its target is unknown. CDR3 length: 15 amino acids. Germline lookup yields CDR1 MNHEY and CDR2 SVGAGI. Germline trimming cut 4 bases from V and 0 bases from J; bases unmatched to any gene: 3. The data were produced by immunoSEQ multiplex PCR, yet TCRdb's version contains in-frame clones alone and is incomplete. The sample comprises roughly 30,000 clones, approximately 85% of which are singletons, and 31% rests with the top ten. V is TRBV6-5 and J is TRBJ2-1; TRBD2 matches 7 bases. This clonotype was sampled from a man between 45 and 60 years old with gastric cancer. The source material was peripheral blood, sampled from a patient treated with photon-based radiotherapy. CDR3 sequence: CASSSSSGSYNEQFF. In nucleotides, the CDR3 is TGTGCCAGCAGTTCGTCTAGCGGCTCCTACAATGAGCAGTTCTTC.